This TCR beta chain was observed in a study of T cells in severe cutaneous drug reactions. Study as a whole: Collected from acute- or recovery-stage patients: blister fluids/cells and PBMC.

TCR subtype-specific primers in iRepertoire multiplex PCR prepared libraries for bulk and single-cell sequencing. Reprocessing the multiplex PCR reads, TCRdb reports a single entry for every CDR3 protein and omits DNA. This sample's table has 3,500 to 4,500 distinct CDR3 sequences. The CDR3 is 13 amino acids. The donors had carbamazepine-induced Stevens-Johnson syndrome or toxic epidermal necrolysis. The sample consisted of PBMCs. The rearrangement uses TRBV12-3 or TRBV12-4 and TRBJ1-1. This clonotype was sampled from a human donor with Stevens-Johnson syndrome, a severe cutaneous drug reaction. The CDR3 loop is CASSFSVNTEAFF.